The rows below give T cell receptor beta chains drawn from one sample of a study of response to subunit inactivated influenza vaccine. TCRdb passed the RT-PCR reads through MiXCR, listing each CDR3 protein once. Of 500,000 to 600,000 distinct CDR3 sequences in the sample, about an eighth were seen once. The source was PBMCs from blood, collected roughly 46 days after vaccination. These receptors were taken from a man aged 45-60 years who received an inactivated influenza vaccine. CDR3s include the opening cysteine and the closing phenylalanine or tryptophan. The D gene is left open where the match is weak. Only some rows state a clone size, as once, few, many or a class for expanded clones.

V gene,D gene,clone size,J gene,CDR3 DNA,CDR3 protein
TRBV19,NA,few,TRBJ2-1,TGTGCCAGTAGTATTCTCCGGACACGGAACAATGAGCAGTTCTTC,CASSILRTRNNEQFF
TRBV12-3/TRBV12-4,TRBD1,many,TRBJ2-5,TGTGCCAGCAGCGGACGGACAGGGGTGGACCAAGAGACCCAGTACTTC,CASSGRTGVDQETQYF
TRBV20-1,TRBD2,NA,TRBJ2-3,TGCAGTGGGGGACTAGCGGGCACAGATACGCAGTATTTT,CSGGLAGTDTQYF
TRBV3-1,TRBD2,NA,TRBJ2-3,TGTGCCAGCAGCCGTTGGGAGGGACTGCGTAAAGATACGCAGTATTTT,CASSRWEGLRKDTQYF
TRBV12-3/TRBV12-4,TRBD1,many,TRBJ1-1,TGTGCCAGCAGGGTCGGGACAGGGGTCACTGAAGCTTTCTTT,CASRVGTGVTEAFF
TRBV6-2/TRBV6-3,NA,few,TRBJ2-7,TGTGCCACCAAGCCCCTCCGGGTCAGGACCAACGAGCAGTACTTC,CATKPLRVRTNEQYF
TRBV4-3,NA,few,TRBJ1-1,TGCGCCAGCAGCCAAGCCCCGGGGAACACTGAAGCTTTCTTT,CASSQAPGNTEAFF
TRBV11-1,NA,NA,TRBJ2-1,TGTGCCAGCAGCTCTATGGGACAAGGAGCCTTAGACTCCTACAATGAGCAGTTCTTC,CASSSMGQGALDSYNEQFF
TRBV7-2,TRBD2,few,TRBJ2-3,TGTGCCAGCAGTACCGGACTAGCGGGCTCGGGAGATACGCAGTATTTT,CASSTGLAGSGDTQYF
TRBV3-1,TRBD2,NA,TRBJ2-3,TGTGCCAGCAGCCACCGACTAGCGGAGCGCACAGATACGCAGTATTTT,CASSHRLAERTDTQYF
TRBV12-3/TRBV12-4,NA,NA,TRBJ1-2,TGTGCCAGCAGTCCCGCGGGGCAGGGGTACGGCTACACCTTC,CASSPAGQGYGYTF
TRBV24-1,TRBD1,few,TRBJ2-2,TGTGCCACCAGTAACGACAGGGTAACCGGGGAGCTGTTTTTT,CATSNDRVTGELFF
TRBV6-2/TRBV6-3,NA,many,TRBJ2-5,TGTGCCAGCAGCCCCCCCCAGGAGACCCAGTACTTC,CASSPPQETQYF
TRBV4-1,NA,NA,TRBJ2-3,TGCGCCAGCAGCCAAGATTATAGCAGGGTTACAGATACGCAGTATTTT,CASSQDYSRVTDTQYF
TRBV7-2,TRBD2,NA,TRBJ2-3,TGTGCCAGCAGCTTACTGGGTAGCGGGAGGACAGATACGCAGTATTTT,CASSLLGSGRTDTQYF
TRBV29-1,NA,NA,TRBJ2-7,TGCAGCGTCCGGACAGAATACTACGAGCAGTACTTC,CSVRTEYYEQYF
TRBV7-6,NA,NA,TRBJ1-1,TGTGCCAGCAGCTGGGTGGCCAGCCCGAACACTGAAGCTTTCTTT,CASSWVASPNTEAFF
TRBV5-1,NA,few,TRBJ2-3,TGCGCCAGCAGAAGGGCCGTCGCAGATACGCAGTATTTT,CASRRAVADTQYF
TRBV12-3/TRBV12-4,TRBD1,many,TRBJ2-1,TGTGCCAGCAGCCAATCAGGGGGCTACAATGAGCAGTTCTTC,CASSQSGGYNEQFF
TRBV5-1,NA,few,TRBJ2-6,TGCGCCAGCAGCCCAGGGGCCGCTGGGGCCAACGTCCTGACTTTC,CASSPGAAGANVLTF
TRBV29-1,NA,many,TRBJ1-1,TGCAGCGTTGCCTACAGGAACACTGAAGCTTTCTTT,CSVAYRNTEAFF
TRBV7-9,NA,NA,TRBJ2-3,TGTGCCAGCAGCTTCGGGGACAGCACAGATACGCAGTATTTT,CASSFGDSTDTQYF
TRBV10-3,NA,few,TRBJ2-1,TGTGCCATCAGTGAGGCGGGCTCCTACAATGAGCAGTTCTTC,CAISEAGSYNEQFF
TRBV5-1,NA,many,TRBJ1-6,TGCGCCAGCAGCTTGGATAGCTCCTATAATTCACCCCTCCACTTT,CASSLDSSYNSPLHF
TRBV4-3,TRBD2,few,TRBJ2-1,TGCGCCAGCAGCCAAGATACTAGCGCCTCCTCCTACAATGAGCAGTTCTTC,CASSQDTSASSYNEQFF
TRBV6-1,NA,NA,TRBJ2-5,TGTGCCAGCAGTGAAGGCCCCAAAGGGACCCAGTACTTC,CASSEGPKGTQYF